The text below deals with one T cell receptor beta chain. This CDR3 comprises 11 residues. The germline V and J ends were trimmed by 2 bases and 7 bases, with 5 bases remaining between them. Germline CDR1 is MDHEN and CDR2 is SYDVKM. This sample was taken from a study of technical replicates of blood from a few donors. Generated by immunoSEQ multiplex PCR, the TCRdb table keeps only in-frame clones and is missing some. The sample has 75,000 to 90,000 clones; just over 90% are singletons. This chain links TRBV28 with TRBJ1-1; D is undetermined. This TCR came from a human donor in good health. Sequencing was done on a sample of T cells isolated from PBMCs. The CDR3 sequence is CASSLGGEAFF. In DNA, the CDR3 is TGTGCCAGCAGTTTAGGCGGTGAAGCTTTCTTT. Combining the CDR3 with reference TRBV28 and TRBJ1-1 gives the whole variable domain DVKVTQSSRYLVKRTGEKVFLECVQDMDHENMFWYRQDPGLGLRLIYFSYDVKMKEKGDIPEGYSVSREKKERFSLILESASTNQTSMYLCASSLGGEAFFGQGTRLTVV.